This TCR beta chain was captured by sequencing in a study of T cell responses to AZD1222 COVID-19 vaccine. The CDR3 sequence is 14 residues long. With 1 base clipped from V and 7 bases from J, the junction kept 5 bases outside the gene matches. Germline CDR1 is LNHDA and CDR2 is SQIVND (reference sequence). Libraries were prepared by immunoSEQ multiplex PCR; TCRdb keeps only in-frame clonotypes and omits some of them. The table lists more than 11,000 clones, less than 85% of them singletons. Turning to this clone: Its antigen is not identified.

Study results and caveats: Females made up more of the donors, who were largely white British, and clonal diversity may have come out too low.

The chain uses TRBV19 and TRBJ2-7, with TRBD1 matching 9 bases. This sequence originates from an adult who received the AZD1222 COVID-19 vaccine. This material consisted of peripheral blood, taken 28 days after the second AZD1222 dose. The CDR3 nucleotides are TGTGCCAGTAGTATAGGGGACAGGGCGTATGAGCAGTACTTC. Its protein product is CASSIGDRAYEQYF. The full variable domain, with the rest looked up from reference TRBV19 and TRBJ2-7, is DGGITQSPKYLFRKEGQNVTLSCEQNLNHDAMYWYRQDPGQGLRLIYYSQIVNDFQKGDIAEGYSVSREKKESFPLTVTSAQKNPTAFYLCASSIGDRAYEQYFGPGTRLTVT.